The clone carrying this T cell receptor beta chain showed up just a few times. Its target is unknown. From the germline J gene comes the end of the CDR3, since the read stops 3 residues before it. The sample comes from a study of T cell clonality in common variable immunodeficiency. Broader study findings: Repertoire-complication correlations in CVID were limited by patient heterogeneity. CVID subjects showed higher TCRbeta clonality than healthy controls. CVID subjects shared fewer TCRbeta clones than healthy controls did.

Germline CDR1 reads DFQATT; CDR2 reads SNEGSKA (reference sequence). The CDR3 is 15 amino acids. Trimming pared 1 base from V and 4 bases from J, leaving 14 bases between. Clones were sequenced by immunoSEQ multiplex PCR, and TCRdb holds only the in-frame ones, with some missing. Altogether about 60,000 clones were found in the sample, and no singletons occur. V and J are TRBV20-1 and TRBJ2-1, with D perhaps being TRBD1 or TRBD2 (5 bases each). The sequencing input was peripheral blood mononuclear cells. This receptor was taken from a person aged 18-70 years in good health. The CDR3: CSARVARGVYNEQFF. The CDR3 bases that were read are TGCAGTGCTAGAGTCGCGAGAGGGGTTTACAATGAG.